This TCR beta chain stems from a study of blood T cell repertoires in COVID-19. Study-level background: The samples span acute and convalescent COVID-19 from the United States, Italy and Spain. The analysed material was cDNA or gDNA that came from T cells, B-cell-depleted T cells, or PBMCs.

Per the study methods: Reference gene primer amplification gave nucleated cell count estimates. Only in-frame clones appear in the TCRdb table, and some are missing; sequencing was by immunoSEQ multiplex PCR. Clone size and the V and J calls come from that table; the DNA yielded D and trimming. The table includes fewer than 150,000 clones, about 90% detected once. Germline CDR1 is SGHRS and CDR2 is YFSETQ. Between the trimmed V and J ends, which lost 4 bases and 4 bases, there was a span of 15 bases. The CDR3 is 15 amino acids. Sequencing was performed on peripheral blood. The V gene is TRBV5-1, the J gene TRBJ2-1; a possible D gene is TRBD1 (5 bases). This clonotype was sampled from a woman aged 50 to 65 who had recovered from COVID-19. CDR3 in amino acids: CASSPQGAQYNEQFF. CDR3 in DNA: TGCGCCAGCAGCCCACAAGGGGCACAATACAATGAGCAGTTCTTC.